Here is one TCR beta chain with its context. Deletions cut 8 bases from V and 0 bases from J, with 14 bases between. CDR1 MDHEN and CDR2 SYDVKM come from the germline V gene. The CDR3 covers 16 residues. MiXCR, applied by TCRdb to the RT-PCR reads, yields one record per CDR3 protein. Here the sample spans 650,000 to 800,000 distinct CDR3 sequences, 14% being singletons. The rearrangement links TRBV28 to TRBJ2-6; D remains ambiguous. Sequenced material: memory CD4+ T cells from blood. This receptor was taken from a female donor in good health, serving as a healthy control. Written as DNA, the CDR3 is TGTGCCAGCTCCCCGGAAGCGATCTCTGGGGCCAACGTCCTGACTTTC. It specifies CASSPEAISGANVLTF.